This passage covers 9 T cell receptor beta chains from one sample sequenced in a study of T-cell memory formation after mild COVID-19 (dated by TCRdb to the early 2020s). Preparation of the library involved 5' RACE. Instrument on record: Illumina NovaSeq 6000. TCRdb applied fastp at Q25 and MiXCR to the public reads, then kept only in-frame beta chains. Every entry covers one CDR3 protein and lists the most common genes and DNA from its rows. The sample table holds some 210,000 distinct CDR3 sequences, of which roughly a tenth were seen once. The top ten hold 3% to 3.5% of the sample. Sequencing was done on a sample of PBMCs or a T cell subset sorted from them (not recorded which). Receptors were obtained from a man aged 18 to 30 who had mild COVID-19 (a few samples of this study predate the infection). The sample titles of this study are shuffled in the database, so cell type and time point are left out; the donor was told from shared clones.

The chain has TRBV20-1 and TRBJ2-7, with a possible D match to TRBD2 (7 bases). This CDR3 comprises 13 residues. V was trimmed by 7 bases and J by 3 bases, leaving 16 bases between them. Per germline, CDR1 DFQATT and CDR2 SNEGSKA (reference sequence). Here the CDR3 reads CSVVGGLDYEQYF. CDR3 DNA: TGCAGTGTTGTCGGGGGGCTTGACTACGAGCAGTACTTC.

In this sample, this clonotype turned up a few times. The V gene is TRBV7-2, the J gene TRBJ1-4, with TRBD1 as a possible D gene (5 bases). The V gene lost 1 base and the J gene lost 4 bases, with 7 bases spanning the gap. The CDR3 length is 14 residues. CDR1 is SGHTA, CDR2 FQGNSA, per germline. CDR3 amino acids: CASSLDRRNEKLFF. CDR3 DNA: TGTGCCAGCAGCTTAGACAGGCGTAATGAAAAACTGTTTTTT. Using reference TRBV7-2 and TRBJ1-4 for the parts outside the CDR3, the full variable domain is GAGVSQSPSNKVTEKGKDVELRCDPISGHTALYWYRQSLGQGLEFLIYFQGNSAPDKSGLPSDRFSAERTGGSVSTLTIQRTQQEDSAVYLCASSLDRRNEKLFFGSGTQLSVL.

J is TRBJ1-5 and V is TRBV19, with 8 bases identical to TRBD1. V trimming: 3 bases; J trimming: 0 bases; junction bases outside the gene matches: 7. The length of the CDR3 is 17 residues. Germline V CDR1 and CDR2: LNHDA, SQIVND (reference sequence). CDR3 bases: TGTGCCAGTAGTATCCGGGACAGGAAAGATAGCAATCAGCCCCAGCATTTT. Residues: CASSIRDRKDSNQPQHF.

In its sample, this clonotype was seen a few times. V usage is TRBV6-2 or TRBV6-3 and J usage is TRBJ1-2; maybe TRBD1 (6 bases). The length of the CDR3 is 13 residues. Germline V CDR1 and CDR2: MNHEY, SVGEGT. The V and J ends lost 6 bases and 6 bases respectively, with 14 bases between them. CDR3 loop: CASRTGGINGYTF. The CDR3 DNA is TGTGCCAGCAGGACAGGAGGGATAAATGGCTACACCTTC.

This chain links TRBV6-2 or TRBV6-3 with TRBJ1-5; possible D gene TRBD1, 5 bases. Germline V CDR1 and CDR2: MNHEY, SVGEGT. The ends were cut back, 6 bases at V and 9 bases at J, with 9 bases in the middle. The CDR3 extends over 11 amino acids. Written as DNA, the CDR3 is TGTGCCAGCAGCTCTGGGGGGCCCCAGCATTTT. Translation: CASSSGGPQHF.

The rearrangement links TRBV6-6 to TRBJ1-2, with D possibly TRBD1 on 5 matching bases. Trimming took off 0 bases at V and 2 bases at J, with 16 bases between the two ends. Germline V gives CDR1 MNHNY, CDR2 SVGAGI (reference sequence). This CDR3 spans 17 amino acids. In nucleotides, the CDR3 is TGTGCCAGCAGTTACTCCGCCGGCATTGGGGGGAACTATGGCTACACCTTC. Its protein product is CASSYSAGIGGNYGYTF.

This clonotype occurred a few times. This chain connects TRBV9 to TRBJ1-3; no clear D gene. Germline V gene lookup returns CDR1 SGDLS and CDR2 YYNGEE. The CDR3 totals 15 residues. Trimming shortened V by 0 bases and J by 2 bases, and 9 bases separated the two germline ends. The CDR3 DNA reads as TGTGCCAGCAGCGTAGAGGCAATCACTGGAAACACCATATATTTT. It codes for CASSVEAITGNTIYF.

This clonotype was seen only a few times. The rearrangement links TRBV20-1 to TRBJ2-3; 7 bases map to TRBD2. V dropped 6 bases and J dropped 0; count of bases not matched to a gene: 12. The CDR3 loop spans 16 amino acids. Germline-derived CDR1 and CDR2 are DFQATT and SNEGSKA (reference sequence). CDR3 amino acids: CSASGRGSSSTDTQYF. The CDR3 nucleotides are TGCAGTGCCTCGGGGAGGGGCTCCTCCAGCACAGATACGCAGTATTTT.

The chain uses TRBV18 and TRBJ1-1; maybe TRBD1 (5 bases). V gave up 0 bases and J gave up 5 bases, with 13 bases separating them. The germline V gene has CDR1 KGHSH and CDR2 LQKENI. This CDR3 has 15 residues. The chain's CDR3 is CASSPPGKGWTEAFF. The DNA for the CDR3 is TGTGCCAGCTCACCACCTGGAAAGGGGTGGACTGAAGCTTTCTTT.